A selection of T cell receptor beta chains follows, all from one sample in a study of human T cells and chemical hapten exposure. TCRdb reprocessed the RACE reads via MiXCR and lists one record per CDR3 protein. Here the sample spans under 300,000 distinct CDR3 sequences, 7.5% to 9% being singletons. The specimen comprised whole blood, sampled in connection with sensitization to the hapten diphenylcyclopropenone (DPC). The receptors were gathered from a woman aged 40 to 50 with alopecia areata. Some clones in this sample may be carry-over from other donors' samples. Both conserved end residues are part of each CDR3. Each record gives: CDR3 length, D gene, clone size, J gene, V gene, CDR3 DNA, CDR3 protein. A D gene is named only where the DNA matches it firmly. Clone size, where shown, is once, few, many, or a class for clones that have expanded.

>14|NA|NA|TRBJ2-5|TRBV28
TGTGCCAGCAGACGCGTGGGGGCCCAAGAGACCCAGTACTTC
CASRRVGAQETQYF
>15|TRBD2|NA|TRBJ2-2|TRBV28
TGTGCCAGCAGCTATCTAGCGGGAAACACCGGGGAGCTGTTTTTT
CASSYLAGNTGELFF
>10|NA|few|TRBJ2-1|TRBV20-1
TGCAGTGCGACGTATAATGAGCAGTTCTTC
CSATYNEQFF
>14|TRBD1|few|TRBJ1-5|TRBV30
TGTGCCTGGAACCGGGACAGTAGCAATCAGCCCCAGCATTTT
CAWNRDSSNQPQHF
>12|TRBD1|NA|TRBJ2-1|TRBV7-6
TGTGCCAGCAGCCCGACAGGGCATGAGCAGTTCTTC
CASSPTGHEQFF
>14|TRBD1|many|TRBJ2-7|TRBV28
TGTGCCAGCAGTTTTCGGGACAGGGCCTACGAGCAGTACTTC
CASSFRDRAYEQYF
>13|NA|NA|TRBJ2-1|TRBV6-2/TRBV6-3
TGTGCCAGCAGTTACGCACGGGTCAATGAGCAGTTCTTC
CASSYARVNEQFF
>13|NA|few|TRBJ2-1|TRBV12-3/TRBV12-4
TGTGCCAGCAGTTTCGTAGGGGGCAATGAGCAGTTCTTC
CASSFVGGNEQFF
>12|NA|few|TRBJ2-7|TRBV20-1
TGCAGTGCTTTGGGGCTTTACGTCGAGCAGTACTTC
CSALGLYVEQYF
>13|NA|many|TRBJ1-5|TRBV7-9
TGTGCCAGCAGCTTTAGTGGGAATCAGCCCCAGCATTTT
CASSFSGNQPQHF
>16|NA|NA|TRBJ2-3|TRBV7-2
TGTGCCAGCAGCTCAGAGGGAGGAAAGTGGGGAGATACGCAGTATTTT
CASSSEGGKWGDTQYF
>13|NA|many|TRBJ2-7|TRBV12-3/TRBV12-4
TGTGCCAGCAGCCCGACTAGCTCCTACGAGCAGTACTTC
CASSPTSSYEQYF
>16|TRBD1|few|TRBJ1-5|TRBV2
TGTGCCAGCAGTGACCACTTGACAGGGTTCAATCAGCCCCAGCATTTT
CASSDHLTGFNQPQHF
>14|NA|NA|TRBJ2-7|TRBV7-9
TGTGCCAGCAGCGGAAGGACAGCCTCCTACGAGCAGTACTTC
CASSGRTASYEQYF
>15|NA|NA|TRBJ2-7|TRBV6-2/TRBV6-3
TGTGCCAGCACCATAGGATCGTCACGAAACGACGAGCAGTACTTC
CASTIGSSRNDEQYF
>17|NA|NA|TRBJ2-1|TRBV5-1
TGCGCCAGCAGCTTGGAACCGGGTTCCTCCTTAAGGGATGAGCAGTTCTTC
CASSLEPGSSLRDEQFF
>13|NA|NA|TRBJ2-7|TRBV12-3/TRBV12-4
TGTGCCAGCAGTCTAGAACGGACCTACGAGCAGTACTTC
CASSLERTYEQYF
>13|TRBD1|few|TRBJ1-2|TRBV28
TGTGCCAGCACCACACCCAGGGGGACTGGCTACACCTTC
CASTTPRGTGYTF
>14|NA|NA|TRBJ2-2|TRBV27
TGTGCCAGCAGTTCCGGGGTATACACCGGGGAGCTGTTTTTT
CASSSGVYTGELFF
>14|TRBD2|NA|TRBJ2-2|TRBV7-9
TGTGCCAGCAGCCCCGGGACTAGCGGCGGGGAGCTGTTTTTT
CASSPGTSGGELFF
>14|NA|many|TRBJ2-2|TRBV7-8
TGTGCCAGCAGCTTAGTGCAGGCCGGCGGGGAGCTGTTTTTT
CASSLVQAGGELFF
>11|NA|many|TRBJ2-2|TRBV7-2
TGTGCCAGCAGCTTAAGGGGGGAGCTGTTTTTT
CASSLRGELFF
>14|NA|NA|TRBJ2-7|TRBV6-2/TRBV6-3
TGTGCCAGCAGAGCCGGGACCCGAGTGGGCGAGCAGTACTTC
CASRAGTRVGEQYF
>12|NA|NA|TRBJ2-7|TRBV28
TGTGCCACCAGACAGTATTCCTACGAGCAGTACTTC
CATRQYSYEQYF
>16|TRBD2|NA|TRBJ2-1|TRBV5-1
TGCGCCAGCAGCTTGGACGCGGGGGGCTCCTACAATGAGCAGTTCTTC
CASSLDAGGSYNEQFF